The text below deals with one TCR beta chain. Antigen: not known. TCRdb reprocessed the 5' RACE reads and reports one entry per CDR3 protein, with no DNA. This sample's table has roughly 450,000 distinct CDR3 sequences. The sample is drawn from a study of T cells expressing NK-cell markers. Overall study context: Obtained from sorted CD3+CD56+NKG2C+, CD3+CD56+NKG2C- and CD3+CD56-NKG2C+ T cells were the TCR beta repertoires.

General study results and limits: HCMV specificity was not established for the expanded NKG2C+ T cell clones.

The CDR3 loop spans 13 amino acids. Per the germline V gene, CDR1 is MNHEY and CDR2 is SVGAGI. The sequence derives from a woman in her forties or fifties in good health. Sequenced: blood T cells: a sorted CD56 or NKG2C T cell subset, CD4+ or CD8+ T cells, or bulk PBMC T cells (not recorded which). J is TRBJ1-2 and V is TRBV6-5. The CDR3 reads CASSYFLEGGYTF.